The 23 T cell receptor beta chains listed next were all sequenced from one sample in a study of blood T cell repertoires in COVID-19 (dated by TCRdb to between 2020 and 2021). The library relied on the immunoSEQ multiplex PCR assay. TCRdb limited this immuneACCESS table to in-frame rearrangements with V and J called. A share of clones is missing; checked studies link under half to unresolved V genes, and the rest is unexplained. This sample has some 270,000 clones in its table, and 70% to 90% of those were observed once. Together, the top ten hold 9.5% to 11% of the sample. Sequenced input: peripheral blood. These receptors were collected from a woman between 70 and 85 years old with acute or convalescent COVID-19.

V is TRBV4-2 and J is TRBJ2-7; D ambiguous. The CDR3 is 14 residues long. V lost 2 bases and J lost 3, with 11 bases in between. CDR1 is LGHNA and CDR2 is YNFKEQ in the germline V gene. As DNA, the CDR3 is TGTGCCAGCAGCCAATCGGCACAGAGCTACGAGCAGTACTTC. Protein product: CASSQSAQSYEQYF.

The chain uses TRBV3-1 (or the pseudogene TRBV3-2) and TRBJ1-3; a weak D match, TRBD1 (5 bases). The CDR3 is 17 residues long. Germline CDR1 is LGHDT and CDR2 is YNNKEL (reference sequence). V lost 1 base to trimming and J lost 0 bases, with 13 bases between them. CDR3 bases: TGTGCCAGCAGCCAAGTAGGAACAGGCTCCTCTGGAAACACCATATATTTT. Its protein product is CASSQVGTGSSGNTIYF.

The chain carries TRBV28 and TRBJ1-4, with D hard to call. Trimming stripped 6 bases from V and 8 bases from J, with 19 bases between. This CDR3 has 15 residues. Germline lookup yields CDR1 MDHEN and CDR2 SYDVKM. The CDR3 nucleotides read TGTGCCAGCAGCTCCCCCCTCGCAGGCCTGGAAAAACTGTTTTTT. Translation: CASSSPLAGLEKLFF. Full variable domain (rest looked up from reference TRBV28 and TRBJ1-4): DVKVTQSSRYLVKRTGEKVFLECVQDMDHENMFWYRQDPGLGLRLIYFSYDVKMKEKGDIPEGYSVSREKKERFSLILESASTNQTSMYLCASSSPLAGLEKLFFGSGTQLSVL.

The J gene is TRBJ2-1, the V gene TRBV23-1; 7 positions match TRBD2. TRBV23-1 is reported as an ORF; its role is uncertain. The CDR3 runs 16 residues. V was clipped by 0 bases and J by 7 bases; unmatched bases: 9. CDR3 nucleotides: TGCGCCAGCAGTCAATCATCTACCGGGGGGAGAAATGAGCAGTTCTTC. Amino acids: CASSQSSTGGRNEQFF.

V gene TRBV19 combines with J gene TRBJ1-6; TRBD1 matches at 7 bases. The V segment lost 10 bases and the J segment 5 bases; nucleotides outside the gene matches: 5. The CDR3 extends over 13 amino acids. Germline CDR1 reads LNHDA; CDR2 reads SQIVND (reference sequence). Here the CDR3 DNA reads TGTGCCACCGACACAGGGGATAATTCACCCCTCCACTTT. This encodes CATDTGDNSPLHF. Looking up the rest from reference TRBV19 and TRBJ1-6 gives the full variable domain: DGGITQSPKYLFRKEGQNVTLSCEQNLNHDAMYWYRQDPGQGLRLIYYSQIVNDFQKGDIAEGYSVSREKKESFPLTVTSAQKNPTAFYLCATDTGDNSPLHFGNGTRLTVT.

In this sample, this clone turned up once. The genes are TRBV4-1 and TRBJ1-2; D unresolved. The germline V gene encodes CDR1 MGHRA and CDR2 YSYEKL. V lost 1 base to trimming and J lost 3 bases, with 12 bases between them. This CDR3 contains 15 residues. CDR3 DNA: TGCGCCAGCAGCCAAGGGACGATCGGGGACTATGGCTACACCTTC. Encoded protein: CASSQGTIGDYGYTF.

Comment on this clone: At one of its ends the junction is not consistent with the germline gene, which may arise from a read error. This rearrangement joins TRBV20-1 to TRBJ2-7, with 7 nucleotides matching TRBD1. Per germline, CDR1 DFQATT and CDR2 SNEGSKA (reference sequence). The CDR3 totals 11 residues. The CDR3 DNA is TGCAGTGCTAGTACCGGGACAGAACACCCCTTC. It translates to CSASTGTEHPF.

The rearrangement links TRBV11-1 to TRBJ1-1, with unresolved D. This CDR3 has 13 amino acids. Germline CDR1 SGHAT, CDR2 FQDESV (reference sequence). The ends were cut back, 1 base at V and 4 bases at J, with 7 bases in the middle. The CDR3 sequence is CASSLGGITEAFF. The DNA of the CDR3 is TGTGCCAGCAGCTTAGGAGGGATCACTGAAGCTTTCTTT.

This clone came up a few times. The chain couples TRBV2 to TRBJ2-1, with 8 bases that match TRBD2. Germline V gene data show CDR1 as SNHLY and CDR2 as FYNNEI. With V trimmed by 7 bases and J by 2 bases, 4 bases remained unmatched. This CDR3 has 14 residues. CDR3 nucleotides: TGTGCCAGCACGGGGGGGGCACCCTACAATGAGCAGTTCTTC. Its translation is CASTGGAPYNEQFF.

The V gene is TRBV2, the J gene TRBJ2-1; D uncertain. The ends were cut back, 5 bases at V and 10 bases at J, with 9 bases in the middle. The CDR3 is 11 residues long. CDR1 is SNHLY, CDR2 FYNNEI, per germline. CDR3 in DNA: TGTGCCAGCAGTAAGCTTTGGGAGCAGTTCTTC. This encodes CASSKLWEQFF. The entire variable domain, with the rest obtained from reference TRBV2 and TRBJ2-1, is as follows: EPEVTQTPSHQVTQMGQEVILRCVPISNHLYFYWYRQILGQKVEFLVSFYNNEISEKSEIFDDQFSVERPDGSNFTLKIRSTKLEDSAMYFCASSKLWEQFFGPGTRLTVL.

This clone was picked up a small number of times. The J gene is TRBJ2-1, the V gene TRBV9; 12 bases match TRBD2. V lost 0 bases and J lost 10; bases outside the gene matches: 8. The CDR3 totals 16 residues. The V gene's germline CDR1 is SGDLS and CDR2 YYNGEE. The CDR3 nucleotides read TGTGCCAGCAGCGTAGGGGCTAGCGGGGGGGCCGGAGAGCAGTTCTTC. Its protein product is CASSVGASGGAGEQFF.

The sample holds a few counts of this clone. Here the CDR3 DNA reads TGCGCCAGCAGCCCGGAAGGACAGAACTATGGCTACACCTTC. Translated, it gives CASSPEGQNYGYTF. The chain uses TRBV10-2 and TRBJ1-2; D possibly corresponds to TRBD1 (6 bases). Germline CDR1 reads WSHSY; CDR2 reads SAAADI. V lost 6 bases and J 2 bases, leaving 13 bases between the germline ends. The CDR3 loop spans 14 amino acids.

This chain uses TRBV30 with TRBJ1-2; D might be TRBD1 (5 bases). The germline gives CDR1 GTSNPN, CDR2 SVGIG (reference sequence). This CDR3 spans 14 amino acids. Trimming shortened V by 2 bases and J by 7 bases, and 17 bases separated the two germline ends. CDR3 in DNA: TGTGCCTGGAGTAGAAGGGTTAGGGGTCGTGGCTACACCTTC. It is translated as CAWSRRVRGRGYTF.

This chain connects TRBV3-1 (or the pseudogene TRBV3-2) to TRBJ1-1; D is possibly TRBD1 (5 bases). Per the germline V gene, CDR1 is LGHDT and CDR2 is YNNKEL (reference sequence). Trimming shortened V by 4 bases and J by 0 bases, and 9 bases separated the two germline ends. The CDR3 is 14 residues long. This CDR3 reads CASSRKGLNTEAFF. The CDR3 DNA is TGTGCCAGCAGCCGTAAGGGGCTGAACACTGAAGCTTTCTTT.

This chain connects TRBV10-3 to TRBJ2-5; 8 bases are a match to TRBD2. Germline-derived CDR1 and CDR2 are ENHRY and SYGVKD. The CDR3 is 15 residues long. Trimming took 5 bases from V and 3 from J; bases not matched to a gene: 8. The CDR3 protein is CAISPTPGGKETQYF. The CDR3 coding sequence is TGTGCCATCAGTCCCACCCCGGGGGGGAAAGAGACCCAGTACTTC.

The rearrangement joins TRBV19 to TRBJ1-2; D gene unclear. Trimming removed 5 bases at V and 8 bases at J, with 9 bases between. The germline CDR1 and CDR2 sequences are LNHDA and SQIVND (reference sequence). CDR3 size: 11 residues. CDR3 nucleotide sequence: TGTGCCAGTAGTTGGTACAGCGGCTACACCTTC. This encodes CASSWYSGYTF.

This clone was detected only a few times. For the CDR3, the DNA is TGTGCCAGCAGCCCCGGGTATGGGAACACTGAAGCTTTCTTT. This gives the protein CASSPGYGNTEAFF. The V call is TRBV3-1 (or the pseudogene TRBV3-2), the J call TRBJ1-1; D not resolved. Germline V lookup: CDR1 LGHDT, CDR2 YNNKEL (reference sequence). This CDR3 region has 14 residues. The V end was cut by 4 bases, the J end by 1 base, with 10 bases between.

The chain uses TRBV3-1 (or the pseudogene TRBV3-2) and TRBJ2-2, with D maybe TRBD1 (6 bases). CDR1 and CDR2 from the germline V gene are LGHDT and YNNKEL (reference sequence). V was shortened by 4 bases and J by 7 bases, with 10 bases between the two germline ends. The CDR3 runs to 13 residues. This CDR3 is CASSRMTGGELFF. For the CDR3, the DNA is TGTGCCAGCAGCCGCATGACAGGCGGGGAGCTGTTTTTT.

This CDR3 reads CAIQGQGNSPLHF. CDR3 sequence (DNA): TGTGCCATACAGGGACAGGGGAATTCACCCCTCCACTTT. The chain links TRBV19 to TRBJ1-6, with TRBD1 matching 10 bases. The CDR3 has 13 residues. J lost 7 bases, V lost 10 bases, and 4 bases had no gene match. CDR1 LNHDA and CDR2 SQIVND come from the germline V gene (reference sequence).

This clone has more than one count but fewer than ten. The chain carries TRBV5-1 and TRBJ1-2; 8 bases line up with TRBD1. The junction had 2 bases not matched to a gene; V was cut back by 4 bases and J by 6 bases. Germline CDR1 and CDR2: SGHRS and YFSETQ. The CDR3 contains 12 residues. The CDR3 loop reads CASSPDRDGYTF. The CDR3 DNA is TGCGCCAGCAGCCCGGACAGGGATGGCTACACCTTC.

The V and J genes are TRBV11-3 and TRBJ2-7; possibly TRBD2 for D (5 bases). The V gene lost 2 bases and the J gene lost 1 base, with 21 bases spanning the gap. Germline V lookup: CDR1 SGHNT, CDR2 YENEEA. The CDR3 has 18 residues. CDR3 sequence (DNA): TGTGCCAGCAGCTTATCGGGGTTTGGCATCTTCTATTCCTACGAGCAGTACTTC. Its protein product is CASSLSGFGIFYSYEQYF.

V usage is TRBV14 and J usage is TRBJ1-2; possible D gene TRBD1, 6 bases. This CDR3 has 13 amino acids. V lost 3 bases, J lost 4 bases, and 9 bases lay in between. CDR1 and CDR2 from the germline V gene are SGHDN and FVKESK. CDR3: CASSQTGLYGYTF. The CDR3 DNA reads TGTGCCAGCAGCCAGACAGGCCTCTATGGCTACACCTTC. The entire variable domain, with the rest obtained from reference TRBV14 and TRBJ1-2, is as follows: EAGVTQFPSHSVIEKGQTVTLRCDPISGHDNLYWYRRVMGKEIKFLLHFVKESKQDESGMPNNRFLAERTGGTYSTLKVQPAELEDSGVYFCASSQTGLYGYTFGSGTRLTVV.

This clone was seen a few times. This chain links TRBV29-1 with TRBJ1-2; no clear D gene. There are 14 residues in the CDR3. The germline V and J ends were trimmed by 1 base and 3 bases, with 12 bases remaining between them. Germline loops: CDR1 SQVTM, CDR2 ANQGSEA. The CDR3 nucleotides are TGCAGCGTTGAAGGCCCCTTGGGCTACTATGGCTACACCTTC. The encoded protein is CSVEGPLGYYGYTF.